This is a list of T cell receptor beta chains from one sample in a study of cytomegalovirus exposure and HLA in healthy donors. The assay was immunoSEQ multiplex PCR, and TCRdb's table has in-frame clones only and misses some. The sample lists 100,000 to 150,000 clones; roughly 86% were seen once. Sample: PBMCs. All receptors derive from a man between 18 and 35 years old in good health and CMV-seronegative. The CDR3 runs from the conserved cysteine through the conserved F or W. Each record gives: V gene, D gene, J gene, clone size, CDR3 DNA, CDR3 protein. The D gene is left open where the match is weak. Where a row states a size, it is once, few, many or the class of an expanded clone; other rows omit it.

>TRBV10-2|TRBD1|TRBJ1-1|.
TGCGCCAGTGTGATTACAGGGGGCACTGAAGCTTTCTTT
CASVITGGTEAFF
>TRBV6-5|TRBD2|TRBJ2-1|.
TGTGCCAGCAGCCGAGACGGGGGAGGGGAGCAGTTCTTC
CASSRDGGGEQFF
>TRBV27|TRBD2|TRBJ2-7|once
TGTGCCAGCAGTTTAGGGGCGGGGGTCGTGGTCGAGCAGTACTTC
CASSLGAGVVVEQYF
>TRBV5-1|TRBD1|TRBJ1-2|.
TGCGCCAGCAGCTTGGGGCAGGGGGATGTAGGCTACACCTTC
CASSLGQGDVGYTF
>TRBV27|TRBD1|TRBJ2-1|few
TGTGCCAGCAGTTTAGGCCCCAGGGGGCAAGATGAGCAGTTCTTC
CASSLGPRGQDEQFF
>TRBV19|.|TRBJ1-1|.
TGTGCCAGTAGTATAGCGGGAGGGAGCACTGAAGCTTTCTTT
CASSIAGGSTEAFF
>TRBV9|.|TRBJ2-2|.
TGTGCCAGCAGCGAAACAGTGAACACCGGGGAGCTGTTTTTT
CASSETVNTGELFF
>TRBV7-6|.|TRBJ2-1|few
TGTGCCAGCAGCTCGGAGCAAACCTACAATGAGCAGTTCTTC
CASSSEQTYNEQFF
>TRBV2|.|TRBJ2-7|.
TGTGCCAGCAGTGAATTGGGACATTCCACATACGAGCAGTACTTC
CASSELGHSTYEQYF
>TRBV7-2|.|TRBJ1-3|once
TGTGCCAGCAGCCTTGGGGGGTCTGGAAACACCATATATTTT
CASSLGGSGNTIYF
>TRBV7-6|.|TRBJ2-2|.
TGTGCCAGCAGCTTAGGGGGCTACACCGGGGAGCTGTTTTTT
CASSLGGYTGELFF
>TRBV5-1|TRBD2|TRBJ2-1|.
TGCGCCAGCAGCTTGGTGGCTAGCGGGGCGGCCGTGGGTGAGCAGTTCTTC
CASSLVASGAAVGEQFF
>TRBV7-6|TRBD1|TRBJ2-7|few
TGTGCCAGCAGCTCCTACAGGGGGCGCATGGACGAGCAGTACTTC
CASSSYRGRMDEQYF
>TRBV10-3|.|TRBJ1-1|.
TGTGCCATCAGTGAGCAACAGGGTTCCATGAACACTGAAGCTTTCTTT
CAISEQQGSMNTEAFF
>TRBV27|.|TRBJ1-5|.
TGTGCCAGCAGTTTATGGGGCGGTCAGCCCCAGCATTTT
CASSLWGGQPQHF
>TRBV28|.|TRBJ1-5|.
TGTGCCAGCAGACCAACCACACAGCCCCAGCATTTT
CASRPTTQPQHF
>TRBV27|.|TRBJ1-6|.
TGTGCCAGCAGTTCACAGGGTTATAATTCACCCCTCCACTTT
CASSSQGYNSPLHF
>TRBV19|.|TRBJ1-1|once
TGTGCCAGTATCCGGGGTCCGGAAGCTTTCTTT
CASIRGPEAFF
>TRBV13|.|TRBJ2-5|once
TGTGCCAGCAGCTTAGACCAGCCGGGGACCCAGTACTTC
CASSLDQPGTQYF
>TRBV7-8|TRBD2|TRBJ2-7|.
TGTGCCAGCAGCTCCCGGACTAGCGGGGGGCTGACCTACGAGCAGTACTTC
CASSSRTSGGLTYEQYF
>TRBV19|.|TRBJ1-4|.
TGTGCCAGTAGGCCCTCCCCGACTGGAGGGAGGAATGAAAAACTGTTTTTT
CASRPSPTGGRNEKLFF
>TRBV7-2|.|TRBJ1-6|.
TGTGCCAGCAGCCCCCGGGATAATTCACCCCTCCACTTT
CASSPRDNSPLHF
>TRBV5-1|.|TRBJ1-6|.
TGCGCCAGCAGCTTGGAAAGGAGCGGTTCACCCCTCCACTTT
CASSLERSGSPLHF
>TRBV29-1|.|TRBJ1-1|.
TGCAGCGCCCGACCAGGGTTGAACACTGAAGCTTTCTTT
CSARPGLNTEAFF
>TRBV5-1|TRBD2|TRBJ2-2|.
TGCGCCAGCAGCGCCGGACTAGCGGGGGGGAACGGGGAGCTGTTTTTT
CASSAGLAGGNGELFF
>TRBV19|TRBD1|TRBJ1-3|.
TGTGCCAGTAGTAACCGGGACAGCTCTGGAAACACCATATATTTT
CASSNRDSSGNTIYF
>TRBV6-4|.|TRBJ2-3|.
TGTGCCAGCGCCGACGGGACAGATACGCAGTATTTT
CASADGTDTQYF
>TRBV6-1|TRBD1|TRBJ2-7|.
TGTGCCAGTGGTGTACCGGGACAGATATACGAGCAGTACTTC
CASGVPGQIYEQYF
>TRBV12-5|.|TRBJ1-1|.
TGTGCTAGTGGTCCGGGGGGGCTCACTGAAGCTTTCTTT
CASGPGGLTEAFF
>TRBV6-5|TRBD2|TRBJ2-6|.
TGTGCCAGCAGTTTCGCGGGGGTAGGGGCCAACGTCCTGACTTTC
CASSFAGVGANVLTF
>TRBV29-1|.|TRBJ1-5|.
TGCAGCGTCCAGAATAGCAATCAGCCCCAGCATTTT
CSVQNSNQPQHF
>TRBV4-3|.|TRBJ1-2|.
TGCGCCAGCAGCCAAGAATCGGCGGTACTTGGCTACACCTTC
CASSQESAVLGYTF
>TRBV19|TRBD2|TRBJ2-7|once
TGTGCCAGTAGTGTTACTAGCGGGGACCACGAGCAGTACTTC
CASSVTSGDHEQYF
>TRBV6-6|.|TRBJ1-4|.
TGTGCCAGCAGCACCGCCGGGGGGATTAATGAAAAACTGTTTTTT
CASSTAGGINEKLFF
>TRBV19|.|TRBJ2-3|.
TGTGCCAGTAGTATCGCGGGGGCAGGAGCAGATACGCAGTATTTT
CASSIAGAGADTQYF
>TRBV19|.|TRBJ1-4|.
TGTGCCAGTAGGGCAGACAGAAGCACTAATGAAAAACTGTTTTTT
CASRADRSTNEKLFF
>TRBV14|TRBD2|TRBJ2-4|.
TGTGCCAGCAGCGCCCGGACTAGCGGAGCCAAAAACATTCAGTACTTC
CASSARTSGAKNIQYF
>TRBV7-2|.|TRBJ1-5|.
TGTGCCAGCAGCTTAAATAGATATAGCAATCAGCCCCAGCATTTT
CASSLNRYSNQPQHF
>TRBV7-3|TRBD1|TRBJ2-1|.
TGTGCCAGCAGCTTATCCGGGACAGGGCGCTACAATGAGCAGTTCTTC
CASSLSGTGRYNEQFF